This TCR beta chain was obtained from a study of CD8 T cells in ankylosing spondylitis. Findings and caveats of the study: Typical of ankylosing spondylitis blood, it appeared, was a TCR beta motif of eight highly homologous variants.

One entry per CDR3 protein results from TCRdb running MiXCR on the 5' RACE reads. This sample has over 450,000 distinct CDR3 sequences, with about 12% found just once. Germline-derived CDR1 and CDR2 are DFQATT and SNEGSKA (reference sequence). V lost 6 bases to trimming and J lost 0 bases, with 9 bases between them. The CDR3 loop spans 12 amino acids. As for this clonotype: The antigen remains unidentified.

The sequence was obtained from a male donor with ankylosing spondylitis. This chain joins TRBV20-1 and TRBJ2-7, with D hard to call. Sequences were obtained from blood, either unsorted or a sorted T cell fraction (not recorded which). This CDR3 reads CSAPSGSYEQYF. The DNA of the CDR3 is TGCAGTGCCCCGAGTGGCTCCTACGAGCAGTACTTC.